This TCR beta chain comes out of a study of T-cell reconstitution after alpha-beta-depleted transplantation in children. Researchers prepared the TCRbeta library using unique molecular identifiers, the study reports. TCRdb independently ran MiXCR on the PCR reads; one entry per CDR3 protein. The table has approximately 980,000 distinct CDR3 sequences, 25% to 30% seen once. The germline V gene has CDR1 DFQATT and CDR2 SNEGSKA (reference sequence). The CDR3 consists of 14 residues. Trimming removed 3 bases from V and 2 bases from J, with 13 bases in between. The chain couples TRBV20-1 to TRBJ1-1, with D uncertain. The TCR originated in a boy younger than two who had a stem cell transplant for SCID, so the T cells may come from the graft donor. The specimen was PBMCs, mostly from graft donor cells, collected 360 days after TCRalphabeta/CD19-depleted stem cell transplant. The CDR3 spells CSARIPGPNTEAFF. For the CDR3, the DNA is TGCAGTGCTAGGATTCCAGGCCCCAACACTGAAGCTTTCTTT.